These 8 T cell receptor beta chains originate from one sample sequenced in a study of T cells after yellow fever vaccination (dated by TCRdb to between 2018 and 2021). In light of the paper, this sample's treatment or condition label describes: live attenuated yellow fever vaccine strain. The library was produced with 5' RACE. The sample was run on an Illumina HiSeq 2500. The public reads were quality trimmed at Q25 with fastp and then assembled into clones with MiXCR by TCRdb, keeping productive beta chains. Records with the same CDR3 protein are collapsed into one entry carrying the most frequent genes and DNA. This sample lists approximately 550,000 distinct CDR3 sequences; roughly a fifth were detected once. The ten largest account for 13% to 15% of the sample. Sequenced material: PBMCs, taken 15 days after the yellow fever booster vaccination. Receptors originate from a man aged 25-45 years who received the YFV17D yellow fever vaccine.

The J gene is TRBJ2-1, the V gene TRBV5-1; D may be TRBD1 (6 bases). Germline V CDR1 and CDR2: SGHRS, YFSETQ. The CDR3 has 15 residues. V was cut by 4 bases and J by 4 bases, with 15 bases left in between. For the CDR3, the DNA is TGCGCCAGCAGCCCCAACGTGGACAGATACAATGAGCAGTTCTTC. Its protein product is CASSPNVDRYNEQFF.

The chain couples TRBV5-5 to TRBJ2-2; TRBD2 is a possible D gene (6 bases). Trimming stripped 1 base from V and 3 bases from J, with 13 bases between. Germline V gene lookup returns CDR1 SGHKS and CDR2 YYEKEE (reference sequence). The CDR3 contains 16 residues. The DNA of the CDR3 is TGTGCCAGCAGCTTGATGGGCGGGGACTACACCGGGGAGCTGTTTTTT. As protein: CASSLMGGDYTGELFF.

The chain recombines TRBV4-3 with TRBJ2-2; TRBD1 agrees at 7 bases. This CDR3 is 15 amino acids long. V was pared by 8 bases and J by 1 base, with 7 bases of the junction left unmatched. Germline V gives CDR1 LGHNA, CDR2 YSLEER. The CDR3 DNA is TGCGCCAGCTGCCCGACAGGGAAGAACACCGGGGAGCTGTTTTTT. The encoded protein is CASCPTGKNTGELFF.

DNA of the CDR3: TGTGCCAGCAGCTTGCCAGATTACACCGGGGAGCTGTTTTTT. Translating gives CASSLPDYTGELFF. V and J are TRBV5-4 and TRBJ2-2, with no clear D. The length of the CDR3 is 14 residues. Germline V CDR1 and CDR2: SGHNT, YYREEE (reference sequence). V was shortened by 1 base and J by 3 bases, with 7 bases between the two germline ends.

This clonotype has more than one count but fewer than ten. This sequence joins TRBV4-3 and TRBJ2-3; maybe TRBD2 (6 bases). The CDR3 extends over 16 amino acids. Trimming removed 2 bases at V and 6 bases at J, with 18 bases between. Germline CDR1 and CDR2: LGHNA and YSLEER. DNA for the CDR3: TGCGCCAGCAGCCAACTAGCGTCAGATCGAGGGGATACGCAGTATTTT. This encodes CASSQLASDRGDTQYF.

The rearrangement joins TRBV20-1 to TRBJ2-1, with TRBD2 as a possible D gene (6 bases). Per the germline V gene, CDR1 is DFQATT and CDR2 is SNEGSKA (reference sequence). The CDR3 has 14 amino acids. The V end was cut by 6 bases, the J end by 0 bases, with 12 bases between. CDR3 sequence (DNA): TGCAGTGCCGGGCTGCGGGACTCCTACAATGAGCAGTTCTTC. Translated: CSAGLRDSYNEQFF.

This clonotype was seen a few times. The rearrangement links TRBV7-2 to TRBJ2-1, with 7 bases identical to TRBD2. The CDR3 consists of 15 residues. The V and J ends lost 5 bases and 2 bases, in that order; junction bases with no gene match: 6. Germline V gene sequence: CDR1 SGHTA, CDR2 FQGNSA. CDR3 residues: CASSPLADPYNEQFF. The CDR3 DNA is TGTGCCAGCAGCCCTCTAGCGGACCCCTACAATGAGCAGTTCTTC.

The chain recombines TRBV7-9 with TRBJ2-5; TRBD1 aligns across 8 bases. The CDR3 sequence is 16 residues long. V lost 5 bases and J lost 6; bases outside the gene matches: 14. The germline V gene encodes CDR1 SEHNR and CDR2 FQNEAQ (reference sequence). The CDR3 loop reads CASSPWTGSVEKTQYF. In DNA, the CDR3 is TGTGCCAGCAGCCCCTGGACAGGGTCGGTCGAAAAGACCCAGTACTTC.